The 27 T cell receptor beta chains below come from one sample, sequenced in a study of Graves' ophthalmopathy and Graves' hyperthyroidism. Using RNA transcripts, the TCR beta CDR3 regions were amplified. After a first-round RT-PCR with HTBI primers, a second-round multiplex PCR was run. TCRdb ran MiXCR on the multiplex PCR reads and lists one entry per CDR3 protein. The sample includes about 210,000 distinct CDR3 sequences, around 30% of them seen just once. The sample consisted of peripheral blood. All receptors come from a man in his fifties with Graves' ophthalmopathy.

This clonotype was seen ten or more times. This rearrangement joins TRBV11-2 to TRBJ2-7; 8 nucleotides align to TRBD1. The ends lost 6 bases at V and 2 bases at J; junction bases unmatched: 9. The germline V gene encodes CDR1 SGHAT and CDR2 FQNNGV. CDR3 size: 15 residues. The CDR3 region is CASRRTGTGAYEQYF. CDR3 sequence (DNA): TGTGCCAGCAGGCGCACCGGGACAGGAGCCTACGAGCAGTACTTC.

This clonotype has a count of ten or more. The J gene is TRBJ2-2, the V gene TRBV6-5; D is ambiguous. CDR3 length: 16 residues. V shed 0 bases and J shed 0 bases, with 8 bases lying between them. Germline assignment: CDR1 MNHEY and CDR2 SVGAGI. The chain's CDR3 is CASSYSASTNTGELFF. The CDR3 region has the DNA TGTGCCAGCAGTTACTCTGCGAGTACGAACACCGGGGAGCTGTTTTTT.

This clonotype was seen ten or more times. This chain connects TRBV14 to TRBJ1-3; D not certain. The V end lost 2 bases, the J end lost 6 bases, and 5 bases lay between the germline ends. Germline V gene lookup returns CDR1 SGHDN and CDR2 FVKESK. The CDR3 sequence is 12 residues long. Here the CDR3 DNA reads TGTGCCAGCAGCCAATCTAAAAACACCATATATTTT. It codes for CASSQSKNTIYF.

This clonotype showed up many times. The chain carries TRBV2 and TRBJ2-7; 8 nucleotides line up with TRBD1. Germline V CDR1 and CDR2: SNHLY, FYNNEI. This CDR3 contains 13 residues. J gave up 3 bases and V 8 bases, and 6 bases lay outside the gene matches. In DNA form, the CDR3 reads TGTGCCAGCGTTTCAGGGGGCGTCTACGAGCAGTACTTC. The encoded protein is CASVSGGVYEQYF. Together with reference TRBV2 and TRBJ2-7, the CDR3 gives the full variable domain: EPEVTQTPSHQVTQMGQEVILRCVPISNHLYFYWYRQILGQKVEFLVSFYNNEISEKSEIFDDQFSVERPDGSNFTLKIRSTKLEDSAMYFCASVSGGVYEQYFGPGTRLTVT.

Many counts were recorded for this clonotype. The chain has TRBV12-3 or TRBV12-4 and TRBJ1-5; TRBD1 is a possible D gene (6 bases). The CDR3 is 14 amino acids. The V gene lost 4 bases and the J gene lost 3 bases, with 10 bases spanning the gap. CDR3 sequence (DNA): TGTGCCAGCAGTTACCGGGACACCAATCAGCCCCAGCATTTT. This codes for CASSYRDTNQPQHF.

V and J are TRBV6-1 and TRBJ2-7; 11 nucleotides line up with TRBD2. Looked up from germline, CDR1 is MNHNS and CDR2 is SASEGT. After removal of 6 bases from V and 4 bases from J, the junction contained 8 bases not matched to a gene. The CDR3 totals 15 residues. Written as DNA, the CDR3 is TGTGCCAGCAGAATGACTAGCGGGAAAAGTTACGAGCAGTACTTC. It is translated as CASRMTSGKSYEQYF.

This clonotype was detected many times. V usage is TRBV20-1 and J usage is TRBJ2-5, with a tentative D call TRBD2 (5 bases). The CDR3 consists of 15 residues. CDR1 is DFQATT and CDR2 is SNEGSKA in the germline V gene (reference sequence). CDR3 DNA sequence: TGCAGCGGGGAAGACGTAATCCGCTCGGGGGAGACCCAGTACTTC. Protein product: CSGEDVIRSGETQYF.

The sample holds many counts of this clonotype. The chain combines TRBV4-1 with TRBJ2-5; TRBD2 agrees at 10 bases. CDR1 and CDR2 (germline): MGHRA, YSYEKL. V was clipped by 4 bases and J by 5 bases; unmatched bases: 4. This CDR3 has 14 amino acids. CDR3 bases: TGCGCCAGCAGCCGTCAGACTAGCGGGGAGACCCAGTACTTC. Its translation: CASSRQTSGETQYF.

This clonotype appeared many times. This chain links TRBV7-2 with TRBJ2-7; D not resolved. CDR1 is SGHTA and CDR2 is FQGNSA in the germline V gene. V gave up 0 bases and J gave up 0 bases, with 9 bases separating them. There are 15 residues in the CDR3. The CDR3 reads CASSLARPSSYEQYF. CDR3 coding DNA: TGTGCCAGCAGCTTAGCCAGGCCGAGCTCCTACGAGCAGTACTTC.

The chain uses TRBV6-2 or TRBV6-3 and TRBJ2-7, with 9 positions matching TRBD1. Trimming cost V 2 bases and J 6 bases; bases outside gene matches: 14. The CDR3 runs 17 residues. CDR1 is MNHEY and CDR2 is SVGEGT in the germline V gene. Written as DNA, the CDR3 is TGTGCCAGCAGTTACAATTTAGCCGGGACAGGGCTCCTCGAGCAGTACTTC. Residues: CASSYNLAGTGLLEQYF.

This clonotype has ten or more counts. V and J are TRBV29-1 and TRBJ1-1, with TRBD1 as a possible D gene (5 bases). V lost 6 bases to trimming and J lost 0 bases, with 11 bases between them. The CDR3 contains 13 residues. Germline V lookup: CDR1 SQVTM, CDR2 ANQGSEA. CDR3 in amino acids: CSVEQDLNTEAFF. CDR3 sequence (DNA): TGCAGCGTGGAACAGGACCTGAACACTGAAGCTTTCTTT.

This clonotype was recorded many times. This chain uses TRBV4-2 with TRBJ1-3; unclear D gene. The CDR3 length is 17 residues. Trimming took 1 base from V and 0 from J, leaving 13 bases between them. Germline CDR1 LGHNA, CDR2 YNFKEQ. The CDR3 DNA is TGTGCCAGCAGCCAAGTCCTCGGTGACTACTCTGGAAACACCATATATTTT. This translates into CASSQVLGDYSGNTIYF.

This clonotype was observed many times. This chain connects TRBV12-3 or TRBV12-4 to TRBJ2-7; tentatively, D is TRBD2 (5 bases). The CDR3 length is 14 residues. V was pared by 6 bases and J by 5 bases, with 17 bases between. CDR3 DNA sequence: TGTGCCAGCAGCCCCGCCGGGGAGTTCAACGAGCAGTACTTC. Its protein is CASSPAGEFNEQYF.

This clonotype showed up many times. The DNA for the CDR3 is TGTGCCAGCAGTTACTTGGGTGAGCCTACCGAGCAGTACTTC. Translation gives CASSYLGEPTEQYF. The V and J genes are TRBV6-2 or TRBV6-3 and TRBJ2-7, with D unresolved. The CDR3 is made up of 14 amino acids. Deletions cut 1 base from V and 6 bases from J, with 13 bases between. Germline CDR1 and CDR2: MNHEY and SVGEGT.

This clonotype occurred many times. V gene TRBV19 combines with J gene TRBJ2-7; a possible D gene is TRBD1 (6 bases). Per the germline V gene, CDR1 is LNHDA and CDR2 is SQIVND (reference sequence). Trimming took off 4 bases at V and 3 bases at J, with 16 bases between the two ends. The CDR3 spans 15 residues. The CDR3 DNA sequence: TGTGCCAGTAGTAGGTCCGGACAGTCTTACTACGAGCAGTACTTC. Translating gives CASSRSGQSYYEQYF.

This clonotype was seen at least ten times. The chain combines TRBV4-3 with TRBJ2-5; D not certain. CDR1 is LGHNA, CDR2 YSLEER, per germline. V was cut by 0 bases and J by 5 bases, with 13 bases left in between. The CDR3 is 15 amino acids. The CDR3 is CASSQDKFGGETQYF. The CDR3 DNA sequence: TGCGCCAGCAGCCAAGATAAGTTTGGTGGCGAGACCCAGTACTTC.

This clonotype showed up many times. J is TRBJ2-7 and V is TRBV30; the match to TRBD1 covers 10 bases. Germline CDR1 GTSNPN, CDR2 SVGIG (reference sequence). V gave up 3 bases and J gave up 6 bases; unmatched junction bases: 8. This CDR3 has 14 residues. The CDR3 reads CAWRTGTGVGEQYF. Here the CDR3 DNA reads TGTGCCTGGAGGACCGGGACAGGGGTCGGCGAGCAGTACTTC.

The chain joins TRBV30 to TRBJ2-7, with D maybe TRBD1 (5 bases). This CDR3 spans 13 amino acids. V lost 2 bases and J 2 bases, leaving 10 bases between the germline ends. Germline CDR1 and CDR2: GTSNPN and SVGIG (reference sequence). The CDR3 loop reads CAWSHDSPYEQYF. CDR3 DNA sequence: TGTGCCTGGAGTCATGACAGCCCCTACGAGCAGTACTTC.

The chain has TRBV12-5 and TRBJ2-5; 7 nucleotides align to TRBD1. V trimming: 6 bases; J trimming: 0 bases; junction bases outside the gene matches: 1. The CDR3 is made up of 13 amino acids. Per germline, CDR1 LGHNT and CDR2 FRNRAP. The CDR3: CASGTGNQETQYF. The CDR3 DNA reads TGTGCTAGTGGGACAGGGAACCAAGAGACCCAGTACTTC.

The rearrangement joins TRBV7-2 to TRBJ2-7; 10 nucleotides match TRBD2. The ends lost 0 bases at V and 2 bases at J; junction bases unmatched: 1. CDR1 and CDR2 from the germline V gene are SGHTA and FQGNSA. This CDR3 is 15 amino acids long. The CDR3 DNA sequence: TGTGCCAGCAGCTTAGCCGGGACTAGCGCCTACGAGCAGTACTTC. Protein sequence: CASSLAGTSAYEQYF.

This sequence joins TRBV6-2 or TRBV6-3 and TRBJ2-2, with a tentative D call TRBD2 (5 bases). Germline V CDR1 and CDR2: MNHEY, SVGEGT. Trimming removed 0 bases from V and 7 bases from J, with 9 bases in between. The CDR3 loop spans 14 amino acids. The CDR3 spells CASSYSEAVGELFF. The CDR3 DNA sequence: TGTGCCAGCAGTTACTCGGAAGCGGTCGGGGAGCTGTTTTTT.

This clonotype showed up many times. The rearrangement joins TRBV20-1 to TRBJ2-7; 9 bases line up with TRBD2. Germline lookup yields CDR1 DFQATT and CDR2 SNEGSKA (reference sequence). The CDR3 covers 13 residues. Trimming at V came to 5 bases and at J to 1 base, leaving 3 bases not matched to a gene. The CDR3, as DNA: TGCAGTGCTGTTAGCGGGAGTTCCTACGAGCAGTACTTC. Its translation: CSAVSGSSYEQYF.

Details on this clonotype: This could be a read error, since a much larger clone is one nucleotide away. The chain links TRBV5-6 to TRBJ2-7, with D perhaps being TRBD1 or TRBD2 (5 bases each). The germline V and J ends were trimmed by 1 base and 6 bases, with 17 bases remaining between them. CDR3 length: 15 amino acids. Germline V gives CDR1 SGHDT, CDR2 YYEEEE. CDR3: CASSLRDGVYSEQYF. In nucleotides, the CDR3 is TGTGCCAGCAGCTTGCGGGACGGGGTATATTCCGAGCAGTACTTC.

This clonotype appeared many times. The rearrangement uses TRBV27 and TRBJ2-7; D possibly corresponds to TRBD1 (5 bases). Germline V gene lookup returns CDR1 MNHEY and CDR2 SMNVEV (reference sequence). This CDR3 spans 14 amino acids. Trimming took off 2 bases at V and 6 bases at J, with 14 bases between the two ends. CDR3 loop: CASSLGQGVGEQYF. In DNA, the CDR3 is TGTGCCAGCAGTTTAGGGCAGGGTGTAGGCGAGCAGTACTTC.

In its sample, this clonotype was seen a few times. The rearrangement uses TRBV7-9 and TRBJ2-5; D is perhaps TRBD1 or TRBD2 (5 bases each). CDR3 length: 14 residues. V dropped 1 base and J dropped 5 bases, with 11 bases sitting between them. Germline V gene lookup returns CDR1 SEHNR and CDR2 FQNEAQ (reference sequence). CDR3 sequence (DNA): TGTGCCAGCAGCTTAGATGGCAGGGAGGAGACCCAGTACTTC. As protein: CASSLDGREETQYF.

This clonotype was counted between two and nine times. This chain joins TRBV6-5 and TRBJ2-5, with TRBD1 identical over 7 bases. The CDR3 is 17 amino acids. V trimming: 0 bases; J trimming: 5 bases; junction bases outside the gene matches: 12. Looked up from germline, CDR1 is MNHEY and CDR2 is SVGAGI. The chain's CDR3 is CASSYSEPGLQGETQYF. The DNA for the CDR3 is TGTGCCAGCAGTTACTCGGAACCGGGCCTACAGGGGGAGACCCAGTACTTC.

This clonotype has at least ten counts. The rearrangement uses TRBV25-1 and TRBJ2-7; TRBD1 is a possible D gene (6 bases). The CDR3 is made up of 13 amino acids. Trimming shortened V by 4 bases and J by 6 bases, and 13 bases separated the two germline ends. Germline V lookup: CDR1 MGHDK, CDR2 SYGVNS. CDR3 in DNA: TGTGCCAGCAGTGCCCCAGGGGCATCCGAGCAGTACTTC. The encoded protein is CASSAPGASEQYF.